This T cell receptor (beta chain) was recorded in a study of T-cell memory formation after mild COVID-19. Germline trimming cut 6 bases from V and 5 bases from J; bases unmatched to any gene: 6. From germline, CDR1 is MNHEY and CDR2 SVGEGT. This CDR3 spans 16 amino acids. As to this clonotype: Its antigen remains unidentified.

Findings and caveats of the study: Clones that contracted from day 15 to 85 were balanced CD4/CD8, while later expanders leaned CD4+. Contracting CD4+ clones were located mainly in CM and EM, and CD8+ clones in EMRA.

TCRdb reprocessed the 5' RACE reads with MiXCR, giving one entry per CDR3 protein. The sample has 350,000 to 450,000 distinct CDR3 sequences; 15% to 20% are singletons. Sequenced material: PBMCs or a T cell subset sorted from them (not recorded which). This chain uses TRBV6-2 or TRBV6-3 with TRBJ2-5, with 16 bases matching TRBD2. The receptor was isolated from an adult woman who had mild COVID-19 (a few samples of this study predate the infection). Cell type and time point are not known. The CDR3 region has the DNA TGTGCCAGCAGAACCGGGACTAGCGGGAGGGTGGAGACCCAGTACTTC. It translates to CASRTGTSGRVETQYF.